Following are 12 T cell receptor beta chains from one sample sequenced in a study of shared clonotypes between healthy human individuals. This table comes from immunoSEQ multiplex PCR, and its TCRdb copy is limited to in-frame clones, with some not included. This sample has around 640,000 clones, with approximately 96% found just once. The naive CD8 population came from CD45RO-negative cells selected for CCR7, without terminally differentiated effector memory CD45RA+ cells. The material sequenced was naive CD8+ T cells sorted from blood. The source of these receptors is a woman aged 25 to 39 in good health.

V gene TRBV4-1 combines with J gene TRBJ1-1; D call uncertain. Trimming pared 0 bases from V and 0 bases from J, leaving 8 bases between. The CDR3 runs to 15 residues. Germline V gene data show CDR1 as MGHRA and CDR2 as YSYEKL. CDR3 in amino acids: CASSQDRAMNTEAFF. The CDR3 region has the DNA TGCGCCAGCAGCCAAGATAGGGCAATGAACACTGAAGCTTTCTTT.

This rearrangement joins TRBV5-1 to TRBJ2-3; 11 positions match TRBD2. Unmatched junction bases numbered 18, after V lost 0 bases and J lost 6 bases. This CDR3 has 20 amino acids. Germline V lookup: CDR1 SGHRS, CDR2 YFSETQ. In DNA form, the CDR3 reads TGCGCCAGCAGCTTGGTAGCCGGACTAGCGGGTGGGGGCCCGTCGGATACGCAGTATTTT. This sequence encodes CASSLVAGLAGGGPSDTQYF.

The chain couples TRBV7-8 to TRBJ1-1; D ambiguous. The germline V and J ends were trimmed by 5 bases and 5 bases, with 21 bases remaining between them. Germline CDR1 and CDR2: SGHVS and FQNEAQ. CDR3 size: 16 residues. Here the CDR3 reads CASSRIYAGFYTEAFF. CDR3 sequence (DNA): TGTGCCAGCAGCCGAATTTACGCCGGGTTTTATACTGAAGCTTTCTTT. The full variable domain, rest sourced from reference TRBV7-8 and TRBJ1-1, is GAGVSQSPRYKVAKRGQDVALRCDPISGHVSLFWYQQALGQGPEFLTYFQNEAQLDKSGLPSDRFFAERPEGSVSTLKIQRTQQEDSAVYLCASSRIYAGFYTEAFFGQGTRLTVV.

This chain links TRBV30 with TRBJ2-7, with TRBD2 matching over 8 bases. From germline, CDR1 is GTSNPN and CDR2 SVGIG (reference sequence). The CDR3 runs to 13 residues. Trimming removed 2 bases from V and 4 bases from J; junction bases left unmatched: 4. CDR3 protein: CAWSSGSGYEQYF. In nucleotides, the CDR3 is TGTGCCTGGAGTAGCGGGAGTGGATACGAGCAGTACTTC.

This clone was observed once. This chain joins TRBV28 and TRBJ2-1; TRBD2 aligns across 12 bases. Trimming removed 2 bases from V and 0 bases from J; junction bases left unmatched: 5. The germline V gene has CDR1 MDHEN and CDR2 SYDVKM. CDR3 length: 18 amino acids. DNA for the CDR3: TGTGCCAGCAGTTTAAGCGAGACTAGCGGGAGCTCCTACAATGAGCAGTTCTTC. It yields the protein CASSLSETSGSSYNEQFF.

A note on this clone: This CDR3 is also generated by other DNA sequences in the sample. The chain combines TRBV27 with TRBJ2-1; D not resolved. The V end lost 0 bases, the J end lost 6 bases, and 6 bases lay between the germline ends. This CDR3 region has 13 residues. The germline gives CDR1 MNHEY, CDR2 SMNVEV (reference sequence). The CDR3 here is CASSLSSPNEQFF. The CDR3 coding sequence is TGTGCCAGCAGTTTATCGTCCCCCAATGAGCAGTTCTTC.

The chain combines TRBV5-1 with TRBJ2-3; D is uncertain. Trimming cost V 0 bases and J 2 bases, with 10 bases left between them. The germline V gene has CDR1 SGHRS and CDR2 YFSETQ. This CDR3 is 15 amino acids long. The chain's CDR3 is CASSLDTSSTDTQYF. CDR3 DNA: TGCGCCAGCAGCTTGGACACCTCCTCCACAGATACGCAGTATTTT.

The rearrangement joins TRBV7-7 to TRBJ2-7; 11 positions match TRBD2. The CDR3 loop spans 15 amino acids. Trimming at V came to 6 bases and at J to 0 bases, leaving 4 bases not matched to a gene. Germline V gene data show CDR1 as SSHAT and CDR2 as FNYEAQ (reference sequence). The CDR3 DNA sequence: TGTGCCAGCAGTCCCGGGACTAGCGGCTCCTACGAGCAGTACTTC. Its protein is CASSPGTSGSYEQYF.

Regarding this clone: Other nucleotide sequences from this sample produce the same CDR3. J is TRBJ1-3 and V is TRBV9; unclear D gene. The germline V gene has CDR1 SGDLS and CDR2 YYNGEE. This CDR3 has 15 residues. Trimming pared 3 bases from V and 1 base from J, leaving 11 bases between. The DNA for the CDR3 is TGTGCCAGCAGCGCGGGTCGAGGGTCTGGAAACACCATATATTTT. Encoded protein: CASSAGRGSGNTIYF.

Regarding this clone: At the DNA level, this CDR3 is encoded by other sequences in the same sample as well. The J gene is TRBJ2-7, the V gene TRBV11-2; 7 bases line up with TRBD2. Per germline, CDR1 SGHAT and CDR2 FQNNGV. The J segment lost 6 bases and the V segment lost 1 base, leaving 6 bases of the junction unmatched. The CDR3 has 14 amino acids. Here the CDR3 reads CASSLGPGGSEQYF. The CDR3 nucleotides are TGTGCCAGCAGCTTAGGCCCGGGGGGTTCCGAGCAGTACTTC.

The J gene is TRBJ2-1, the V gene TRBV27; no clear D gene. This CDR3 comprises 16 residues. Germline V gene data show CDR1 as MNHEY and CDR2 as SMNVEV (reference sequence). V was cut by 2 bases and J by 3 bases, with 14 bases left in between. CDR3 DNA: TGTGCCAGCAGTTTAGGTAGGAGACCCGACTACAATGAGCAGTTCTTC. As protein: CASSLGRRPDYNEQFF.

This chain joins TRBV5-4 and TRBJ1-2, with unresolved D. The CDR3 is 16 amino acids. Per the germline V gene, CDR1 is SGHNT and CDR2 is YYREEE (reference sequence). The germline V and J ends were trimmed by 3 bases and 6 bases, with 21 bases remaining between them. CDR3 coding DNA: TGTGCCAGCAGCTCTGCGGCCGCGGTAAGGCTGCATGGCTACACCTTC. Translated: CASSSAAAVRLHGYTF.